What follows are 13 T cell receptor beta chains derived from one specimen sequenced in a study of blood T cell repertoires in COVID-19 (TCRdb year 2020). The protocol used for the library was the immunoSEQ multiplex PCR assay. The table was pulled from immuneACCESS by TCRdb, which kept in-frame rearrangements only. Such tables lose some clones; where checked, under half of the loss comes from unresolved V genes, and the rest has no known cause. This sample is represented by hundreds of thousands of clones; 65% to 85% of them were singletons. The top ten constitute about 4% of the sample. Sequencing was performed on peripheral blood. The receptors shown here come from a woman in her thirties or forties with active or convalescent COVID-19.

J is TRBJ2-5 and V is TRBV2, with a possible D match to TRBD1 (6 bases). V lost 5 bases and J lost 1, with 11 bases in between. CDR3 length: 14 residues. The V gene's germline CDR1 is SNHLY and CDR2 FYNNEI. The CDR3 spells CASSPGQFQETQYF. The CDR3 nucleotides read TGTGCCAGCAGTCCGGGACAATTCCAAGAGACCCAGTACTTC.

The J gene is TRBJ2-7, the V gene TRBV19; TRBD1 matches at 7 bases. The CDR3 totals 14 residues. CDR1 and CDR2 (germline): LNHDA, SQIVND (reference sequence). Losses at the gene ends were 6 bases for V and 0 bases for J; bases not matched to a gene: 5. The DNA of the CDR3 is TGTGCCAGTAGCGGACAGGACGCCTCCTACGAGCAGTACTTC. Translation: CASSGQDASYEQYF.

This chain links TRBV3-1 (or the pseudogene TRBV3-2) with TRBJ2-1; 8 bases map to TRBD2. The CDR3 runs to 16 residues. Germline assignment: CDR1 LGHDT and CDR2 YNNKEL (reference sequence). After removal of 4 bases from V and 7 bases from J, the junction contained 12 bases not matched to a gene. CDR3 sequence: CASSPLAGGAGNEQFF. CDR3 nucleotide sequence: TGTGCCAGCAGCCCACTAGCCGGGGGGGCTGGGAATGAGCAGTTCTTC.

The rearrangement uses TRBV19 and TRBJ2-3; no reliable D call. With 4 bases removed from V and 4 bases from J, the gap between germline ends came to 15 bases. CDR1 LNHDA and CDR2 SQIVND come from the germline V gene (reference sequence). This CDR3 is 15 amino acids long. The CDR3 coding sequence is TGTGCCAGTAGTAATGGGCCTAACCGCGCAGATACGCAGTATTTT. It translates to CASSNGPNRADTQYF.

This clone was seen only a few times. The chain is built from TRBV12-5 and TRBJ2-3; no clear D gene. V gave up 5 bases and J gave up 2 bases, with 11 bases separating them. There are 14 residues in the CDR3. CDR1 LGHNT and CDR2 FRNRAP come from the germline V gene. The CDR3 sequence is CASGPGDATDTQYF. The CDR3 DNA reads TGTGCTAGTGGTCCCGGTGATGCCACAGATACGCAGTATTTT.

This rearrangement joins TRBV28 to TRBJ2-6; D is perhaps TRBD1 (6 bases). The germline V gene has CDR1 MDHEN and CDR2 SYDVKM. The CDR3 covers 16 residues. The germline V and J ends were trimmed by 5 bases and 2 bases, with 13 bases remaining between them. The CDR3 here is CASSRTGQTGANVLTF. For the CDR3, the DNA is TGTGCCAGCAGTAGAACCGGACAGACTGGGGCCAACGTCCTGACTTTC. Complete variable domain (other parts from reference TRBV28 and TRBJ2-6): DVKVTQSSRYLVKRTGEKVFLECVQDMDHENMFWYRQDPGLGLRLIYFSYDVKMKEKGDIPEGYSVSREKKERFSLILESASTNQTSMYLCASSRTGQTGANVLTFGAGSRLTVL.

This clone was recorded only once. J is TRBJ2-6 and V is TRBV5-1; D is uncertain. This CDR3 region has 15 residues. Germline CDR1 and CDR2: SGHRS and YFSETQ. Trimming removed 4 bases at V and 4 bases at J, with 12 bases between. The CDR3 region is CASSRQVQGANVLTF. For the CDR3, the DNA is TGCGCCAGCAGCCGCCAAGTTCAGGGGGCCAACGTCCTGACTTTC.

The chain uses TRBV2 and TRBJ1-2; 11 nucleotides match TRBD1. CDR3 size: 14 residues. Germline V gene data show CDR1 as SNHLY and CDR2 as FYNNEI. After removal of 3 bases from V and 7 bases from J, the junction contained 4 bases not matched to a gene. This CDR3 reads CASSEGQGVIGYTF. The CDR3 DNA sequence: TGTGCCAGCAGTGAGGGACAGGGGGTCATTGGCTACACCTTC.

Concerning this clone: Other DNA sequences of this sample code for an identical CDR3. The chain carries TRBV11-2 and TRBJ1-2; D gene uncertain. This CDR3 region has 14 residues. V lost 5 bases, J lost 2 bases, and 12 bases lay in between. Germline values: CDR1 SGHAT, CDR2 FQNNGV. CDR3 loop: CASSPGAGNYGYTF. Written as DNA, the CDR3 is TGTGCCAGCAGCCCCGGAGCGGGCAACTATGGCTACACCTTC.

This clone occurred once. V is TRBV27 and J is TRBJ2-7; 7 bases agree with TRBD1. V lost 2 bases to trimming and J lost 1 base; unmatched junction nucleotides: 14. The CDR3 consists of 18 residues. Germline CDR1 and CDR2: MNHEY and SMNVEV (reference sequence). The CDR3 DNA reads TGTGCCAGCAGTTTAAGGGGGCCGGGGACAGCCTTATCCTACGAGCAGTACGTC. Protein: CASSLRGPGTALSYEQYV.

The chain recombines TRBV2 with TRBJ1-6; D is unclear. The CDR3 runs to 14 residues. The ends were cut back, 9 bases at V and 7 bases at J, with 16 bases in the middle. CDR1 is SNHLY and CDR2 is FYNNEI in the germline V gene. CDR3 region: CASTGEKANSPLHF. The CDR3 nucleotides are TGTGCCAGTACTGGGGAGAAGGCGAATTCACCCCTCCACTTT.

The gene calls are TRBV24-1 and TRBJ1-2; 9 bases align to TRBD1. Germline lookup yields CDR1 KGHDR and CDR2 SFDVKD. V gave up 4 bases and J gave up 8 bases; unmatched junction bases: 7. This CDR3 comprises 14 residues. The CDR3 bases are TGTGCCACCAGTGAGGGGGGACAGGGTGACGGCTACACCTTC. Translated: CATSEGGQGDGYTF.

A single count supports this clone. The genes are TRBV5-4 and TRBJ1-1; 8 nucleotides match TRBD1. The CDR3 is made up of 12 amino acids. Germline V CDR1 and CDR2: SGHNT, YYREEE (reference sequence). After removal of 4 bases from V and 8 bases from J, the junction contained 4 bases not matched to a gene. The CDR3 DNA is TGTGCCAGCAGCATGGACAGGGCGGAAGCTTTCTTT. It is translated as CASSMDRAEAFF.